The 8 T cell receptor beta chains below come from one sample, sequenced in a study of cytomegalovirus exposure and HLA in healthy donors. The PCR employed 60 Vbeta primers together with 13 Jbeta primers. Sequencing used immunoSEQ multiplex PCR; TCRdb keeps in-frame clones, though not all of them. The sample yields approximately 200,000 clones, 75% to 85% seen once. Sequencing was done on a sample of PBMCs. These receptors all stem from a girl aged 5 to 17 in good health and CMV-seronegative.

The chain is built from TRBV13 and TRBJ1-6, with TRBD1 as a possible D gene (5 bases). Germline V gives CDR1 PRHDT, CDR2 FYEKMQ (reference sequence). The V end was cut by 5 bases, the J end by 7 bases, with 15 bases between. The CDR3 length is 15 residues. The chain's CDR3 is CASSKRQHLNSPLHF. DNA of the CDR3: TGTGCCAGCAGCAAAAGACAGCATCTGAATTCACCCCTCCACTTT.

The chain is built from TRBV5-1 and TRBJ2-7; D might be TRBD2 (6 bases). Per the germline V gene, CDR1 is SGHRS and CDR2 is YFSETQ. The germline V and J ends were trimmed by 0 bases and 4 bases, with 8 bases remaining between them. The CDR3 covers 13 residues. The CDR3: CASSLDLAYEQYF. In nucleotides, the CDR3 is TGCGCCAGCAGCTTGGACCTAGCGTACGAGCAGTACTTC.

The rearrangement joins TRBV5-8 to TRBJ2-7; maybe TRBD1 (5 bases). Germline CDR1 and CDR2: SGHTS and YDEGEE. V was shortened by 0 bases and J by 7 bases, with 8 bases between the two germline ends. This CDR3 comprises 12 residues. The CDR3 region is CASSLGHREQYF. The CDR3 nucleotides are TGTGCCAGCAGCTTGGGGCACAGGGAGCAGTACTTC.

The chain has TRBV27 and TRBJ1-2; a weak D match, TRBD1 (6 bases). Trimming stripped 5 bases from V and 2 bases from J, with 15 bases between. Germline V CDR1 and CDR2: MNHEY, SMNVEV (reference sequence). The CDR3 is 15 amino acids. CDR3 coding DNA: TGTGCCAGCAGTCCCGGGACACCTGAAAACTATGGCTACACCTTC. Translated, it gives CASSPGTPENYGYTF.

As regards this clone: At one end, the junction sequence differs from germline, possibly due to a read error. This rearrangement joins TRBV7-3 to TRBJ2-5, with no clear D. CDR3 length equals 12 residues. Germline CDR1 is SGHTA and CDR2 is FQGTGA. CDR3 loop: CASRLIQETQYF. The CDR3, as DNA: TGTGCCAGCAGGTTAATACAAGAGACCCAGTACTTC.

For this clone: Germline and junction disagree at one end, which may indicate a read error. The chain recombines TRBV5-1 with TRBJ2-1, with TRBD2 matching 7 bases. The CDR3 runs to 12 residues. CDR1 is SGHRS and CDR2 is YFSETQ in the germline V gene. The CDR3 reads CASSRERDSWLF. As DNA, the CDR3 is TGCGCCAGCAGCAGAGAGCGGGATTCATGGCTCTTC.

V usage is TRBV6-4 and J usage is TRBJ2-7; the D is unclear. Trimming shortened V by 7 bases and J by 3 bases, and 10 bases separated the two germline ends. CDR3 length: 12 amino acids. Germline values: CDR1 MRHNA, CDR2 SNTAGT. The CDR3 nucleotides read TGTGCCAGCAAGAAAGACTTCTACGAGCAGTACTTC. Its translation: CASKKDFYEQYF.

J is TRBJ2-3 and V is TRBV6-5; D might be TRBD2 (5 bases). The CDR3 runs to 14 residues. Deletions cut 6 bases from V and 2 bases from J, with 12 bases between. Germline values: CDR1 MNHEY, CDR2 SVGAGI. CDR3 sequence reads: CASSWEPSTDTQYF. The CDR3 DNA reads TGTGCCAGCAGCTGGGAGCCCTCCACAGATACGCAGTATTTT.